Given below is one T cell receptor beta chain in context. Its target is unknown. This sample is part of a study of cytomegalovirus exposure and HLA in healthy donors. Overall study context: A subsequent analysis stated that the 100 to 150 validation repertoires were run on the same platform as the approximately 610 first-cohort repertoires. Broader study findings: Most TCR sequences were seen very rarely across donors, but some public TCRs occurred in many. One later analysis, an examination of the roughly 130 validation repertoires, found that first-cohort TCR clusters tended to co-occur in them.

Separate from the roughly 700-subject first cohort, the roughly 120-subject validation cohort was the one that the donors belonged to. J lost 4 bases, V lost 7 bases, and 4 bases had no gene match. The length of the CDR3 is 13 residues. CDR1 is SNHLY, CDR2 FYNNEI, per germline. The method was immunoSEQ multiplex PCR; TCRdb's version includes in-frame clones alone and lacks a portion of them. Here the sample spans under 200,000 clones, 91% being singletons. The TCR was taken from a woman in her late teens or twenties in good health and CMV-seropositive. Source material: PBMCs. The J gene is TRBJ1-5, the V gene TRBV2, with 7 positions matching TRBD1. The CDR3 loop is CASTSGGNQPQHF. The DNA for the CDR3 is TGTGCCAGCACCTCAGGGGGGAATCAGCCCCAGCATTTT.